By proportion, the clone carrying this TCR beta chain is medium-sized (0.01 to 0.1%). What it binds is unknown. CDR3 size: 15 residues. The ends lost 4 bases at V and 3 bases at J; junction bases unmatched: 4. This specimen comes from a study of sequential checkpoint blockade in melanoma. Background on the study: Each arm's sequence ended with maintenance nivolumab. Matched biopsies came pretreatment and at week 13 for 20 to 25 patients. 75 to 95 pretreatment tumor DNA samples were TCRβ immunosequenced. Findings and limits, study-wide: About 30 times likelier clinical benefit followed increased tumor T-cell fraction and clonality.

Treatment in this sample: randomized to nivolumab then ipilimumab (arm A) or the reverse (arm B). This table comes from immunoSEQ multiplex PCR, and its TCRdb copy is limited to in-frame clones, with some not included. Of fewer than 950 clones listed, 20% to 25% are singletons. This receptor was taken from a human donor with melanoma. Source: tumor tissue (inferred from file names), taken from a patient given nivolumab and ipilimumab in sequence. This chain joins TRBV7-1 and TRBJ2-3; 10 bases agree with TRBD1. TRBV7-1 is flagged as an ORF with uncertain function. The CDR3 sequence: CASSLRDRGTDTQYF. CDR3 nucleotides: TGTGCCAGCAGCTTAAGGGACAGGGGTACAGATACGCAGTATTTT.